A selection of T cell receptor beta chains follows, all from one sample in a study of T cells in Graves' hyperthyroidism and ophthalmopathy. TCRdb itself ran the multiplex PCR reads through MiXCR, one entry per CDR3 protein. The data show more than 300,000 distinct CDR3 sequences, 11% to 15% seen once. The specimen was blood. The receptors were gathered from a woman in her 30s with Graves' hyperthyroidism. Both conserved end residues are part of each CDR3. The D gene is left open where the match is weak. Only part of the rows carry a size: once, few, many, or a class if the clone is expanded.

V	D	J	size	DNA	CDR3
TRBV3-1	-	TRBJ1-1	-	TGTGTCAGCAGCCAGGGAGATCGGGGGATGAACACTGAAGCTTTCTTT	CVSSQGDRGMNTEAFF
TRBV20-1	-	TRBJ2-7	few	TGCAGTGCTAGAGGCCCGTCTAGACCCGGAGGATGGGAGCAGTACTTC	CSARGPSRPGGWEQYF
TRBV20-1	-	TRBJ2-7	-	TGCAGTGCCCCCGGGAGGGGGCCCGGCGAGCAGTACTTC	CSAPGRGPGEQYF
TRBV12-3/TRBV12-4	TRBD1	TRBJ1-1	many	TGTGCCAGCAGTCCGGGGGGACAGGGCCTAACTTTCTTT	CASSPGGQGLTFF
TRBV7-3	TRBD2	TRBJ2-1	many	TGTGCCAGCGGTAAACCCGGGACTAGCGGGAGCTATGAGCAGTTCTTC	CASGKPGTSGSYEQFF
TRBV28	TRBD2	TRBJ2-1	-	TGTGCCAGCAGTTTTTACCAGCGGGGGAATGAGCAGTTCTTC	CASSFYQRGNEQFF
TRBV20-1	TRBD2	TRBJ2-5	many	TGCAGTGCTAGATCGCGACTAGCGGGAATAGAGACCCAGTACTTC	CSARSRLAGIETQYF
TRBV2	TRBD2	TRBJ2-3	many	TGTGCCAGCACCCTTAGCGGGAGCACAGATACGCAGTATTTT	CASTLSGSTDTQYF
TRBV19	TRBD1	TRBJ2-1	many	TGTGCCACCCTAGGTGGGGACAGGGCCAATGAGCAGTTCTTC	CATLGGDRANEQFF
TRBV12-3/TRBV12-4	TRBD2	TRBJ2-6	-	TGTGCCAGCACCCAATTCGGGGGGGGGGCCAACGTCCTGACTTTC	CASTQFGGGANVLTF
TRBV11-2	TRBD2	TRBJ2-7	few	TGTGCCAGCAGCTTAGGTGTTGGGGCTAGCGGGATCTCCTACGAGCAGTACTTC	CASSLGVGASGISYEQYF
TRBV6-5	-	TRBJ2-3	few	TGTGCCAGCAGTTACTTCCCGACAACCCGGACCTCAGATACGCAGTATTTT	CASSYFPTTRTSDTQYF
TRBV6-6	-	TRBJ1-5	few	TGTGCCAGCAGTTACGCCGCAGGGGCTCAGCCCCAGCATTTT	CASSYAAGAQPQHF
TRBV6-1	-	TRBJ2-7	many	TGTGCCAGCAGTCACGACTACGAGCAGTACTTC	CASSHDYEQYF
TRBV5-1	-	TRBJ1-2	-	TGCGCCAGCAGCTCGGAGGGTTTTCATGGCTACACCTTC	CASSSEGFHGYTF
TRBV11-2	-	TRBJ2-1	many	TGTGCCAGCAGCTTAGAGGCCGGGAGACCGTACAATGAGCAGTTCTTC	CASSLEAGRPYNEQFF
TRBV30	TRBD1	TRBJ2-2	-	TGTGCCTGGAGAATAGTGGAACAGGGGGACACCGGGGAGCTGTTTTTT	CAWRIVEQGDTGELFF
TRBV20-1	-	TRBJ1-2	few	TGCAGTGCTAGCTTGCCGGACACACACTATGGCTACACCTTC	CSASLPDTHYGYTF
TRBV30	TRBD2	TRBJ2-3	few	TGTGCCTGGAGTCCCTCTAGCGGGAGGGAGGATACGCAGTATTTT	CAWSPSSGREDTQYF
TRBV20-1	-	TRBJ1-2	many	TGCAGTCTAACAAAGAAATCTATCAACTATGGCTACACCTTC	CSLTKKSINYGYTF
TRBV11-2	TRBD1	TRBJ2-3	many	TGTGCCAGCAGCTTGGGACAGATGAGTATTGATACGCAGTATTTT	CASSLGQMSIDTQYF
TRBV18	-	TRBJ1-1	many	TGTGCCAGCTCACCTTCTCAGGGCGAGAACACTGAAGCTTTCTTT	CASSPSQGENTEAFF
TRBV12-3/TRBV12-4	TRBD2	TRBJ2-2	many	TGTGCCAGCAGTTCCCTAGCGGGGACCGGGGAGCTGTTTTTT	CASSSLAGTGELFF
TRBV19	-	TRBJ2-1	-	TGTGCCAGTAGTCGGCGACCGGACTTGGCTGACGATGAGCAGTTCTTC	CASSRRPDLADDEQFF
TRBV7-8	-	TRBJ2-3	many	TGTGCCAGCAGCTTAGAATGGCGGGACTCCCACACAGATACGCAGTATTTT	CASSLEWRDSHTDTQYF
TRBV6-1	-	TRBJ2-7	few	TGTGCCAGCAGAGACCCGGGGCCTCCCTACGAGCAGTACTTC	CASRDPGPPYEQYF
TRBV2	TRBD2	TRBJ2-7	many	TGTGCCAGCAGCACACTAGCGGGAGGGCCGGGCGAGCAGTACTTC	CASSTLAGGPGEQYF
TRBV5-1	-	TRBJ2-1	-	TGCGCCAGCAGCTCGCTTACCGGGCCCGGGTCAGGCAATGAGCAGTTCTTC	CASSSLTGPGSGNEQFF